Each of the 22 T cell receptor beta chains below was sequenced from the same sample in a study of Ad26.COV2.S vaccination and SARS-CoV-2 variants. Treatment in this sample: some 19 received Ad26.COV2.S at low or high dose, single or two shots; about 5 received placebo; per-sample allocation not given. After the first vaccine or placebo injection, samples were drawn on day 63. Using immunoSEQ multiplex PCR, the repertoire was profiled, and TCRdb retains in-frame clones only, with some absent. The data contain some 480,000 clones, roughly 87% of them singletons. Specimen: peripheral blood, collected in a trial of Ad26.COV2.S vaccine versus placebo. These receptors came from a person between 18 and 60 years old who received the Ad26.COV2.S COVID-19 vaccine or a placebo.

The CDR3, as DNA: TGTGCCAGCTCGCTCCTGGGACAGCTCAGCACAGATACGCAGTATTTT. The encoded protein is CASSLLGQLSTDTQYF. The chain joins TRBV18 to TRBJ2-3; 7 positions agree with TRBD1. V shed 6 bases, J shed 0 bases, and the junction held 9 bases outside the gene matches. Germline CDR1 and CDR2: KGHSH and LQKENI. CDR3 size: 16 residues.

This clone has only one observation. The chain employs TRBV28 and TRBJ1-3; no clear D. Trimming took off 6 bases at V and 2 bases at J, with 11 bases between the two ends. The germline V gene encodes CDR1 MDHEN and CDR2 SYDVKM. The CDR3 length is 14 residues. This chain's CDR3 is CASSGATTGNTIYF. The CDR3 coding sequence is TGTGCCAGCAGCGGAGCTACGACTGGAAACACCATATATTTT. The whole variable domain, filled in from reference TRBV28 and TRBJ1-3, reads DVKVTQSSRYLVKRTGEKVFLECVQDMDHENMFWYRQDPGLGLRLIYFSYDVKMKEKGDIPEGYSVSREKKERFSLILESASTNQTSMYLCASSGATTGNTIYFGEGSWLTVV.

The chain joins TRBV6-5 to TRBJ1-1; the D gene is possibly TRBD1 (6 bases). CDR3 length: 15 amino acids. Trimming took off 5 bases at V and 4 bases at J, with 17 bases between the two ends. Germline CDR1 is MNHEY and CDR2 is SVGAGI. CDR3 sequence reads: CASSPSPQGPTEAFF. CDR3 sequence (DNA): TGTGCCAGCAGTCCGTCACCTCAGGGGCCCACTGAAGCTTTCTTT.

The V call is TRBV5-1, the J call TRBJ1-1; 7 nucleotides align to TRBD1. This CDR3 comprises 14 residues. Germline V gene data show CDR1 as SGHRS and CDR2 as YFSETQ. The ends lost 0 bases at V and 6 bases at J; junction bases unmatched: 5. The CDR3 bases are TGCGCCAGCAGCTTGGCAGGGGGAAACCCTGAAGCTTTCTTT. Amino acid sequence: CASSLAGGNPEAFF. Full variable domain (outside the CDR3, taken from reference TRBV5-1 and TRBJ1-1): KAGVTQTPRYLIKTRGQQVTLSCSPISGHRSVSWYQQTPGQGLQFLFEYFSETQRNKGNFPGRFSGRQFSNSRSEMNVSTLELGDSALYLCASSLAGGNPEAFFGQGTRLTVV.

This clone was recorded only once. V usage is TRBV30 and J usage is TRBJ1-5, with unresolved D. The ends were cut back, 0 bases at V and 6 bases at J, with 12 bases in the middle. The CDR3 consists of 14 residues. In germline, CDR1 is GTSNPN, CDR2 SVGIG (reference sequence). The CDR3: CAWSVGLWGQPQHF. CDR3 sequence (DNA): TGTGCCTGGAGTGTAGGGTTATGGGGTCAGCCCCAGCATTTT.

The gene calls are TRBV7-2 and TRBJ2-7; possible D gene TRBD1, 5 bases. This CDR3 is built from 13 residues. V dropped 2 bases and J dropped 6 bases, with 11 bases sitting between them. The germline V gene has CDR1 SGHTA and CDR2 FQGNSA. CDR3 nucleotides: TGTGCCAGCAGCTTAACAGCAGGGCTCGAGCAGTACTTC. Translation: CASSLTAGLEQYF.

The sample holds one count of this clone. The chain combines TRBV28 with TRBJ1-5; TRBD1 matches at 7 bases. Looked up from germline, CDR1 is MDHEN and CDR2 is SYDVKM. The ends lost 6 bases at V and 9 bases at J; junction bases unmatched: 11. CDR3 length equals 14 residues. The CDR3 region is CASSSGTAVRPQHF. Written as DNA, the CDR3 is TGTGCCAGCAGCTCCGGGACAGCGGTGCGGCCCCAGCATTTT.

The chain links TRBV15 to TRBJ2-5; 8 bases align to TRBD1. Trimming at V came to 5 bases and at J to 5 bases, leaving 13 bases not matched to a gene. The CDR3 runs 16 residues. Germline CDR1 LNHNV, CDR2 YYDKDF (reference sequence). The CDR3 region is CATSHQPGQEEETQYF. CDR3 DNA: TGTGCCACCAGCCACCAACCGGGACAGGAGGAGGAGACCCAGTACTTC.

The chain uses TRBV27 and TRBJ2-1; D call uncertain. Trimming pared 2 bases from V and 5 bases from J, leaving 7 bases between. Looked up from germline, CDR1 is MNHEY and CDR2 is SMNVEV (reference sequence). The CDR3 is made up of 13 amino acids. CDR3 loop: CASSLSFDNEQFF. The CDR3 DNA is TGTGCCAGCAGTTTAAGTTTTGACAATGAGCAGTTCTTC.

This clone was seen a single time. The rearrangement joins TRBV28 to TRBJ1-2; D unclear. Germline CDR1 is MDHEN and CDR2 is SYDVKM. CDR3 size: 13 residues. V lost 2 bases and J 5 bases, leaving 9 bases between the germline ends. The CDR3 region is CASSLLSKYGYTF. In DNA form, the CDR3 reads TGTGCCAGCAGTTTACTGTCCAAGTATGGCTACACCTTC.

This sequence joins TRBV12-3 or TRBV12-4 and TRBJ2-1; no reliable D call. Trimming took off 8 bases at V and 10 bases at J, with 9 bases between the two ends. The CDR3 is 10 residues long. CDR3 coding DNA: TGTGCCAGCGGAAGACCCGAGCAGTTCTTC. Protein product: CASGRPEQFF.

The V and J genes are TRBV12-3 or TRBV12-4 and TRBJ1-2, with TRBD1 matching over 7 bases. This CDR3 comprises 13 residues. The junction had 5 bases not matched to a gene; V was cut back by 3 bases and J by 7 bases. In DNA form, the CDR3 reads TGTGCCAGCAGTTTTACCGGGACAGTTGGCTACACCTTC. This gives the protein CASSFTGTVGYTF.

The rearrangement uses TRBV19 and TRBJ1-1; D unresolved. Between the trimmed V and J ends, which lost 7 bases and 6 bases, there was a span of 15 bases. CDR1 and CDR2 (germline): LNHDA, SQIVND (reference sequence). The CDR3 is 13 amino acids. CDR3 protein: CASTPGPGAEAFF. DNA for the CDR3: TGTGCCAGTACTCCCGGGCCTGGGGCTGAAGCTTTCTTT.

This chain uses TRBV6-8 with TRBJ2-5; the D is unclear. Germline V gives CDR1 MNHGY, CDR2 SAAAGT. The ends were cut back, 0 bases at V and 2 bases at J, with 10 bases in the middle. The CDR3 spans 15 residues. The CDR3 DNA follows: TGTGCCAGCAGTTACTCTGCAGCCGGACAAGAGACCCAGTACTTC. As protein: CASSYSAAGQETQYF.

This chain connects TRBV2 to TRBJ1-6; D perhaps matches TRBD1 (5 bases). Germline CDR1 SNHLY, CDR2 FYNNEI. The CDR3 consists of 14 residues. V shed 5 bases and J shed 8 bases, with 13 bases lying between them. The CDR3 region is CASSRGASYSPLHF. The CDR3 nucleotides read TGTGCCAGCAGTAGGGGCGCGTCTTATTCACCCCTCCACTTT.

The V gene is TRBV2, the J gene TRBJ1-5; TRBD1 might be the D (6 bases). CDR3 length: 14 amino acids. The germline V gene has CDR1 SNHLY and CDR2 FYNNEI. Trimming pared 3 bases from V and 6 bases from J, leaving 12 bases between. CDR3 DNA sequence: TGTGCCAGCAGTGATTTAGGGGGGGCTCAGCCCCAGCATTTT. Residues: CASSDLGGAQPQHF.

The chain combines TRBV7-9 with TRBJ2-1, with 11 nucleotides matching TRBD2. V shed 4 bases, J shed 8 bases, and the junction held 10 bases outside the gene matches. The CDR3 spans 16 residues. The germline gives CDR1 SEHNR, CDR2 FQNEAQ (reference sequence). The CDR3 spells CASSSNLAGGRDEQFF. The CDR3 bases are TGTGCCAGCAGCTCAAATTTAGCGGGAGGGAGAGATGAGCAGTTCTTC.

This clone appeared once. The CDR3 here is CATSRASGDHGEKLFF. CDR3 sequence (DNA): TGTGCCACCAGCAGAGCCTCGGGGGACCACGGGGAAAAACTGTTTTTT. The chain has TRBV15 and TRBJ1-4; possibly TRBD1 for D (5 bases). The CDR3 loop spans 16 amino acids. Trimming pared 1 base from V and 8 bases from J, leaving 17 bases between. CDR1 is LNHNV and CDR2 is YYDKDF in the germline V gene (reference sequence).

V usage is TRBV28 and J usage is TRBJ2-6; the D is unclear. Germline lookup yields CDR1 MDHEN and CDR2 SYDVKM. V lost 3 bases and J 0 bases, leaving 3 bases between the germline ends. The CDR3 length is 14 residues. CDR3 region: CASSFVSGANVLTF. The DNA for the CDR3 is TGTGCCAGCAGTTTCGTCTCTGGGGCCAACGTCCTGACTTTC.

Worth noting for this clone: The same CDR3 can be traced to other DNA sequences in this sample. The chain uses TRBV18 and TRBJ2-1; D might be TRBD2 (5 bases). The CDR3 totals 12 residues. Looked up from germline, CDR1 is KGHSH and CDR2 is LQKENI. V was clipped by 3 bases and J by 8 bases, with 8 bases between them. In nucleotides, the CDR3 is TGTGCCAGCTCACCGCTCGGGGATGAGCAGTTCTTC. Translated: CASSPLGDEQFF.

The chain employs TRBV3-1 (or the pseudogene TRBV3-2) and TRBJ1-6; D unresolved. Germline lookup yields CDR1 LGHDT and CDR2 YNNKEL (reference sequence). CDR3 length: 11 residues. Trimming took 3 bases from V and 7 from J, leaving 1 base between them. CDR3 protein: CASSQNSPLHF. The CDR3 nucleotides are TGTGCCAGCAGCCAGAATTCACCCCTCCACTTT.

This clone turned up a few times. The V gene is TRBV6-2 or TRBV6-3, the J gene TRBJ1-2; D gene unclear. V was shortened by 5 bases and J by 5 bases, with 15 bases between the two germline ends. Germline CDR1 is MNHEY and CDR2 is SVGEGT. The CDR3 consists of 14 residues. This CDR3 reads CASSRGSGRYGYTF. The CDR3 region has the DNA TGTGCCAGCAGTCGGGGTTCGGGCAGATATGGCTACACCTTC.